What follows are 28 T cell receptor beta chains derived from one specimen sequenced in a study of T cell repertoires in aging, cancer and after chemotherapy. TRB rearrangements spanning V, D and J were amplified using mixed TRB-A/B primers. TCRdb itself ran the multiplex PCR reads through MiXCR, one entry per CDR3 protein. The profile shows under 4,000 distinct CDR3 sequences, about a fifth of them singletons. Amplification of TCR beta used genomic DNA extracted from peripheral blood. The sample consisted of blood. Receptors were obtained from a human donor with a blood cancer.

In its sample, this clonotype was seen a few times. The chain couples TRBV11-2 to TRBJ1-1; no clear D. The CDR3 contains 15 residues. Trimming removed 1 base at V and 4 bases at J, with 13 bases between. The germline CDR1 and CDR2 sequences are SGHAT and FQNNGV. The CDR3 sequence is CASSLVGFQATEAFF. The CDR3 nucleotides are TGTGCCAGCAGCTTAGTGGGTTTTCAAGCCACTGAAGCTTTCTTT.

J is TRBJ2-1 and V is TRBV6-5; TRBD2 aligns across 10 bases. V gave up 6 bases and J gave up 3 bases; unmatched junction bases: 11. CDR1 and CDR2 (germline): MNHEY, SVGAGI. This CDR3 comprises 17 residues. Here the CDR3 DNA reads TGTGCCAGCAGCCAACGGGGCGCTAGCGGGGGCTACAATGAGCAGTTCTTC. Translating gives CASSQRGASGGYNEQFF.

This clonotype is large. This chain connects TRBV29-1 to TRBJ1-2; unclear D gene. CDR1 is SQVTM, CDR2 ANQGSEA, per germline. This CDR3 has 10 amino acids. V lost 4 bases to trimming and J lost 11 bases, with 11 bases between them. CDR3: CSVGVPEYTF. As DNA, the CDR3 is TGCAGCGTTGGAGTACCCGAGTACACCTTC.

This clonotype was observed a few times. The genes are TRBV11-2 and TRBJ2-1; TRBD2 aligns across 8 bases. The CDR3 loop spans 15 amino acids. Trimming took 0 bases from V and 6 from J; bases not matched to a gene: 4. CDR1 is SGHAT, CDR2 FQNNGV, per germline. DNA for the CDR3: TGTGCCAGCAGCTTAGATCGAGCGGGAGTCAATGAGCAGTTCTTC. This codes for CASSLDRAGVNEQFF.

This clonotype is judged medium-sized. This chain's CDR3 is CASSPRGSRDSPLHF. CDR3 in DNA: TGTGCCAGCTCACCAAGGGGGAGTCGAGATTCACCCCTCCACTTT. The chain links TRBV18 to TRBJ1-6, with a tentative D call TRBD1 (6 bases). CDR3 length: 15 amino acids. V was pared by 2 bases and J by 8 bases, with 13 bases between. The germline CDR1 and CDR2 sequences are KGHSH and LQKENI.

This clonotype is medium-sized in the sample. CDR3 DNA sequence: TGTGCCAGCAGTAGGACTAGCGGGGTGACCCAGTACTTC. It is translated as CASSRTSGVTQYF. This chain uses TRBV12-3 or TRBV12-4 with TRBJ2-5; the match to TRBD2 covers 12 bases. The CDR3 runs to 13 residues. After removal of 5 bases from V and 7 bases from J, the junction contained 2 bases not matched to a gene.

This clonotype is classed as medium-sized. The chain has TRBV6-5 and TRBJ1-1; D unclear. The CDR3 sequence is 12 residues long. From germline, CDR1 is MNHEY and CDR2 SVGAGI. V dropped 2 bases and J dropped 7 bases, with 8 bases sitting between them. The CDR3 nucleotides are TGTGCCAGCAGTTACGGTACGGGTGAAGCTTTCTTT. It translates to CASSYGTGEAFF.

This clonotype is medium-sized (0.01 to 0.1%) by share. V is TRBV19 and J is TRBJ2-3; the D call may be TRBD1 or TRBD2 (5 bases each). The germline V gene has CDR1 LNHDA and CDR2 SQIVND (reference sequence). V was trimmed by 10 bases and J by 3 bases, leaving 20 bases between them. The CDR3 is 15 amino acids. CDR3 sequence (DNA): TGTGCCACCGCCTTAGGCCAGGGAGTAACAGATACGCAGTATTTT. Its translation is CATALGQGVTDTQYF.

On this clonotype: A clone one base away is much larger, so this may be a read error. The chain combines TRBV27 with TRBJ1-1, with D maybe TRBD1 (6 bases). CDR1 MNHEY and CDR2 SMNVEV come from the germline V gene (reference sequence). Trimming took off 3 bases at V and 0 bases at J, with 11 bases between the two ends. The CDR3 is 15 amino acids. The CDR3 sequence is CASSFWNRVNTEAFF. The CDR3 coding sequence is TGTGCCAGCAGTTTCTGGAACAGGGTGAACACTGAAGCTTTCTTT.

The chain employs TRBV20-1 and TRBJ2-2, with D unresolved. Germline CDR1 is DFQATT and CDR2 is SNEGSKA (reference sequence). The CDR3 sequence is 15 residues long. V was shortened by 0 bases and J by 0 bases, with 8 bases between the two germline ends. The CDR3: CSARDRVANTGELFF. The CDR3 DNA reads as TGCAGTGCTAGAGATCGGGTAGCGAACACCGGGGAGCTGTTTTTT.

This clonotype is categorized as medium-sized. The chain has TRBV19 and TRBJ1-1, with TRBD1 matching 10 bases. The CDR3 consists of 16 residues. Trimming removed 1 base from V and 3 bases from J; junction bases left unmatched: 5. CDR1 is LNHDA and CDR2 is SQIVND in the germline V gene (reference sequence). The CDR3 protein is CASSIGTGGSDTEAFF. The DNA for the CDR3 is TGTGCCAGTAGTATAGGGACAGGGGGGTCGGACACTGAAGCTTTCTTT. Together with reference TRBV19 and TRBJ1-1, the CDR3 gives the full variable domain: DGGITQSPKYLFRKEGQNVTLSCEQNLNHDAMYWYRQDPGQGLRLIYYSQIVNDFQKGDIAEGYSVSREKKESFPLTVTSAQKNPTAFYLCASSIGTGGSDTEAFFGQGTRLTVV.

Concerning this clonotype itself: A clone one base away is much larger, so this may be a read error. The chain is built from TRBV6-4 and TRBJ2-1; the match to TRBD2 covers 10 bases. The CDR3 is 15 residues long. Trimming at V came to 6 bases and at J to 5 bases, leaving 7 bases not matched to a gene. The germline V gene has CDR1 MRHNA and CDR2 SNTAGT. Here the CDR3 reads CASSLSGGTNNEQFF. Written as DNA, the CDR3 is TGTGCCAGCAGCCTTAGCGGGGGGACAAACAATGAGCAGTTCTTC.

The sample holds a few counts of this clonotype. This chain uses TRBV11-3 with TRBJ2-1; a weak D match, TRBD2 (5 bases). V was shortened by 6 bases and J by 9 bases, with 15 bases between the two germline ends. The germline V gene has CDR1 SGHNT and CDR2 YENEEA. The CDR3 length is 13 residues. The CDR3 region has the DNA TGTGCCAGCAGTCCCGAGGGCCGTGGTGAGCAGTTCTTC. Translating gives CASSPEGRGEQFF. The whole variable domain, remainder taken from reference TRBV11-3 and TRBJ2-1, is EAGVVQSPRYKIIEKKQPVAFWCNPISGHNTLYWYLQNLGQGPELLIRYENEEAVDDSQLPKDRFSAERLKGVDSTLKIQPAELGDSAVYLCASSPEGRGEQFFGPGTRLTVL.

This clonotype counts as medium-sized. This chain links TRBV6-4 with TRBJ2-6, with a tentative D call TRBD2 (6 bases). Germline V lookup: CDR1 MRHNA, CDR2 SNTAGT. V shed 0 bases and J shed 0 bases, with 6 bases lying between them. The CDR3 is 16 residues long. The CDR3 is CASSDSGGSGANVLTF. CDR3 bases: TGTGCCAGCAGTGACTCGGGGGGCTCTGGGGCCAACGTCCTGACTTTC.

Judged by abundance, this clonotype is medium-sized. The genes are TRBV6-1 and TRBJ2-3; the match to TRBD2 covers 7 bases. Germline values: CDR1 MNHNS, CDR2 SASEGT. CDR3 length: 15 residues. V shed 4 bases, J shed 0 bases, and the junction held 4 bases outside the gene matches. CDR3 sequence reads: CASSGSRGSTDTQYF. CDR3 nucleotide sequence: TGTGCCAGCAGTGGTTCGCGGGGGAGCACAGATACGCAGTATTTT.

The genes are TRBV7-2 and TRBJ2-5; D unresolved. Trimming removed 7 bases from V and 5 bases from J, with 11 bases in between. This CDR3 comprises 12 residues. Germline CDR1 and CDR2: SGHTA and FQGNSA. The CDR3 reads CASTPLRETQYF. Here the CDR3 DNA reads TGTGCCAGCACCCCCTTAAGGGAGACCCAGTACTTC.

The count of this clonotype is one. One end of the junction does not line up with germline, which may come from a read error. J is TRBJ1-2 and V is TRBV27; a weak D match, TRBD1 (6 bases). This CDR3 region has 14 residues. Germline V gene data show CDR1 as MNHEY and CDR2 as SMNVEV (reference sequence). The CDR3 nucleotides read TGTGCCAACAGTTTTGGACAGAGATTTGGAGGCTACACCTTC. Translation gives CANSFGQRFGGYTF.

The V call is TRBV14, the J call TRBJ2-7; 10 bases align to TRBD1. Per germline, CDR1 SGHDN and CDR2 FVKESK. Trimming cost V 5 bases and J 5 bases; bases outside gene matches: 9. The CDR3 is 15 residues long. DNA for the CDR3: TGTGCCAGCAGCGCCCGGGACAGGGGTTTCGACGAGCAGTACTTC. Translating it yields CASSARDRGFDEQYF.

In its sample, this clonotype is medium-sized. The chain couples TRBV6-5 to TRBJ2-5, with 8 nucleotides matching TRBD2. CDR1 MNHEY and CDR2 SVGAGI come from the germline V gene. This CDR3 contains 14 residues. V trimming: 7 bases; J trimming: 4 bases; junction bases outside the gene matches: 8. The CDR3 spells CASTQTGGLETQYF. Written as DNA, the CDR3 is TGTGCCAGCACCCAAACGGGGGGGTTAGAGACCCAGTACTTC.

The rearrangement uses TRBV6-5 and TRBJ1-4, with unresolved D. CDR1 is MNHEY and CDR2 is SVGAGI in the germline V gene. V dropped 0 bases and J dropped 5 bases, with 7 bases sitting between them. The CDR3 length is 14 residues. The CDR3 is CASSYSYRNEKLFF. The CDR3 nucleotides are TGTGCCAGCAGTTACTCGTATAGGAATGAAAAACTGTTTTTT.

The chain combines TRBV20-1 with TRBJ2-7, with D maybe TRBD1 (6 bases). Trimming cost V 4 bases and J 2 bases, with 15 bases left between them. This CDR3 is built from 14 residues. CDR1 DFQATT and CDR2 SNEGSKA come from the germline V gene (reference sequence). CDR3 sequence reads: CSATPTGRTYEQYF. In DNA form, the CDR3 reads TGCAGTGCTACTCCGACAGGCCGGACCTACGAGCAGTACTTC.

This clonotype rates as medium-sized. The genes are TRBV6-5 and TRBJ2-1; D gene unclear. The CDR3 is made up of 17 amino acids. Germline V gene sequence: CDR1 MNHEY, CDR2 SVGAGI. V lost 3 bases and J 6 bases, leaving 21 bases between the germline ends. CDR3 amino acids: CASSYLGLSAYGNEQFF. The CDR3 DNA reads TGTGCCAGCAGTTATCTAGGGTTGAGTGCTTACGGCAATGAGCAGTTCTTC.

This clonotype is deemed large (0.1 to 1%). The rearrangement joins TRBV29-1 to TRBJ1-5; D uncertain. The CDR3 is 15 residues long. CDR1 is SQVTM, CDR2 ANQGSEA, per germline. V lost 4 bases, J lost 2 bases, and 15 bases lay in between. The CDR3 region has the DNA TGCAGCGTTGCGGACGGGCTGATAGGCAATCAGCCCCAGCATTTT. The encoded protein is CSVADGLIGNQPQHF.

The table lists this clonotype with a few counts. The V gene is TRBV14, the J gene TRBJ1-4; perhaps TRBD1 as D (5 bases). Germline CDR1 reads SGHDN; CDR2 reads FVKESK. This CDR3 contains 15 residues. V was trimmed by 7 bases and J by 4 bases, leaving 16 bases between them. The DNA for the CDR3 is TGTGCCAGCAACCCTGGCCGGGGCGTTAATGAAAAACTGTTTTTT. This codes for CASNPGRGVNEKLFF. Complete variable domain (other parts from reference TRBV14 and TRBJ1-4): EAGVTQFPSHSVIEKGQTVTLRCDPISGHDNLYWYRRVMGKEIKFLLHFVKESKQDESGMPNNRFLAERTGGTYSTLKVQPAELEDSGVYFCASNPGRGVNEKLFFGSGTQLSVL.

The chain is built from TRBV20-1 and TRBJ2-1; D gene unclear. The CDR3 runs 13 residues. Germline V CDR1 and CDR2: DFQATT, SNEGSKA (reference sequence). V was cut by 3 bases and J by 3 bases, with 9 bases left in between. The CDR3 here is CSAREDFYNEQFF. The DNA for the CDR3 is TGCAGTGCTAGGGAAGACTTCTACAATGAGCAGTTCTTC.

This clonotype is medium-sized within its sample. CDR3 residues: CASSTSGGSTDTQYF. DNA of the CDR3: TGTGCCAGCAGCACTAGCGGGGGGAGCACAGATACGCAGTATTTT. The chain joins TRBV6-4 to TRBJ2-3; 12 nucleotides agree with TRBD2. Germline V gene data show CDR1 as MRHNA and CDR2 as SNTAGT. Trimming removed 6 bases from V and 0 bases from J; junction bases left unmatched: 1. The CDR3 totals 15 residues.

This chain uses TRBV5-1 with TRBJ2-5, with 8 nucleotides matching TRBD1. J gave up 2 bases and V 4 bases, and 4 bases lay outside the gene matches. CDR3 length: 14 residues. CDR1 SGHRS and CDR2 YFSETQ come from the germline V gene. This chain's CDR3 is CASSVQGEQETQYF. The DNA for the CDR3 is TGCGCCAGCAGCGTACAGGGGGAACAAGAGACCCAGTACTTC.

In this sample, this clonotype is medium-sized. The J gene is TRBJ1-2, the V gene TRBV27; TRBD1 might be the D (6 bases). This CDR3 contains 14 residues. Trimming took 4 bases from V and 3 from J, leaving 12 bases between them. Germline values: CDR1 MNHEY, CDR2 SMNVEV (reference sequence). CDR3 loop: CASSSGQRYYGYTF. CDR3 DNA sequence: TGTGCCAGCAGTTCAGGACAGAGATACTATGGCTACACCTTC.